Sequencing of this T cell receptor (beta chain) was carried out in a study of T cell responses to AZD1222 COVID-19 vaccine. Findings and limits, study-wide: Among spike-specific TCRs, nearly half reportedly target unmutated variant regions.

In germline, CDR1 is SQVTM, CDR2 ANQGSEA. This CDR3 region has 13 residues. V was shortened by 4 bases and J by 5 bases, with 15 bases between the two germline ends. This clone has only one observation. Its target is not known. TCRdb keeps only in-frame clones here, not all; method: immunoSEQ multiplex PCR. The sample shows 85,000 to 90,000 clones, approximately 90% of them seen only once. This chain uses TRBV29-1 with TRBJ2-7; TRBD2 might be the D (6 bases). This sample comprised peripheral blood, obtained 28 days after the second AZD1222 dose. This clonotype was obtained from an adult who received the AZD1222 COVID-19 vaccine. CDR3 coding DNA: TGCAGCGTTGGCAGAAGACTAGTTGACGAGCAGTACTTC. Translated: CSVGRRLVDEQYF.